This TCR beta chain was recovered during a study of T cell responses to AZD1222 COVID-19 vaccine. Study-wide context: Both about-4-week and about-12-week second-dose recipients were combined. Study-level findings and limits: A mostly white British donor set with more females was recruited, and clonal diversity was possibly underestimated. Recipients of AZD1222 seropositive at baseline numbered only 6 or 7.

A word on this clone: Its antigen is unidentified.

Some clones are missing from TCRdb's copy, which holds only in-frame ones; the method was immunoSEQ multiplex PCR. Of about 98,000 clones in the sample, roughly 80% were seen once. Specimen: peripheral blood, collected on day 0 of AZD1222 vaccination. The clonotype comes from an adult in good health.

The CDR3 nucleotides read TGTGCCAGTAGTACCGGCGGGACAGGGACATTTGGCAATCAGCCCCAGCATTTT. Amino acid sequence: CASSTGGTGTFGNQPQHF. The chain recombines TRBV19 with TRBJ1-5, with TRBD1 identical over 9 bases. The CDR3 loop spans 18 amino acids. Germline V gene sequence: CDR1 LNHDA, CDR2 SQIVND (reference sequence). The trim removed 4 bases at V and 2 bases at J, leaving 12 bases unmatched. Based on the CDR3 plus reference TRBV19 and TRBJ1-5, the full variable domain is DGGITQSPKYLFRKEGQNVTLSCEQNLNHDAMYWYRQDPGQGLRLIYYSQIVNDFQKGDIAEGYSVSREKKESFPLTVTSAQKNPTAFYLCASSTGGTGTFGNQPQHFGDGTRLSIL.